This entry lists 14 T cell receptor beta chains sequenced from one sample in a study of cytomegalovirus exposure and HLA in healthy donors. Amplification used 60 Vbeta primers and 13 Jbeta primers. This table comes from immunoSEQ multiplex PCR, and its TCRdb copy is limited to in-frame clones, with some not included. The sample carries roughly 150,000 clones, over 70% recorded once. The sequenced sample was PBMCs. The receptors originated from a male donor in good health and CMV-seronegative.

J is TRBJ2-1 and V is TRBV7-3; 8 positions match TRBD2. V was clipped by 3 bases and J by 7 bases; unmatched bases: 11. Per the germline V gene, CDR1 is SGHTA and CDR2 is FQGTGA. The CDR3 consists of 16 residues. The CDR3 sequence: CASSFSGSGSENEQFF. The CDR3 nucleotides read TGTGCCAGCAGCTTCTCGGGAAGCGGGAGTGAGAATGAGCAGTTCTTC.

Concerning this clone itself: Distinct nucleotide sequences in the sample also encode this CDR3. The V gene is TRBV27, the J gene TRBJ1-1; maybe TRBD1 (5 bases). The ends were cut back, 5 bases at V and 1 base at J, with 11 bases in the middle. Germline V gives CDR1 MNHEY, CDR2 SMNVEV (reference sequence). The CDR3 has 14 residues. The CDR3 DNA reads as TGTGCCAGCAGTCTCACGGGGGGGAACACTGAAGCTTTCTTT. Protein product: CASSLTGGNTEAFF.

V is TRBV6-5 and J is TRBJ1-6; D unresolved. The V gene lost 6 bases and the J gene lost 8 bases, with 14 bases spanning the gap. The germline CDR1 and CDR2 sequences are MNHEY and SVGAGI. The CDR3 loop spans 14 amino acids. Written as DNA, the CDR3 is TGTGCCAGCAGGGACTCGGGCCCGTATTCACCCCTCCACTTT. It specifies CASRDSGPYSPLHF.

This clone was found a few times. V and J are TRBV28 and TRBJ2-7; no firm D call. V was trimmed by 3 bases and J by 2 bases, leaving 2 bases between them. This CDR3 is 11 amino acids long. Germline V gene data show CDR1 as MDHEN and CDR2 as SYDVKM. The CDR3 sequence is CASSFAYEQYF. CDR3 nucleotide sequence: TGTGCCAGCAGTTTCGCCTACGAGCAGTACTTC.

In regard to this clone: At one end the junction does not follow the germline gene, possibly because of a read error. The rearrangement uses TRBV2 and TRBJ1-1, with 9 bases matching TRBD1. Germline CDR1 and CDR2: SNHLY and FYNNEI. The CDR3 has 13 residues. The CDR3 nucleotides read TGCCTTAGACAGGGGGGGAAGAACACTGAAGCTTTCTTT. Translated: CLRQGGKNTEAFF.

V is TRBV5-1 and J is TRBJ1-5, with TRBD1 matching over 8 bases. V was clipped by 5 bases and J by 0 bases; unmatched bases: 7. From germline, CDR1 is SGHRS and CDR2 YFSETQ. This CDR3 spans 16 amino acids. CDR3 sequence (DNA): TGCGCCAGCAGACCCGGGACAGGCTCTAGCAATCAGCCCCAGCATTTT. As protein: CASRPGTGSSNQPQHF.

The chain links TRBV19 to TRBJ2-1; 10 bases match TRBD2. The germline V gene has CDR1 LNHDA and CDR2 SQIVND (reference sequence). CDR3 length: 17 amino acids. The V and J ends lost 5 bases and 0 bases, in that order; junction bases with no gene match: 7. Here the CDR3 DNA reads TGTGCCAGTAGTCAGCGAGCGGGGGGGAGCTCCTACAATGAGCAGTTCTTC. Its translation: CASSQRAGGSSYNEQFF.

The chain carries TRBV9 and TRBJ1-2, with TRBD1 matching 7 bases. CDR1 and CDR2 (germline): SGDLS, YYNGEE. The CDR3 has 18 amino acids. Trimming cost V 3 bases and J 5 bases; bases outside gene matches: 19. The CDR3 sequence: CASSADGGAGGRIYGYTF. CDR3 DNA: TGTGCCAGCAGCGCAGATGGAGGGGCAGGGGGAAGGATTTATGGCTACACCTTC.

The rearrangement uses TRBV7-7 and TRBJ2-3, with a weak D call TRBD2 (6 bases). The CDR3 runs to 15 residues. Germline CDR1 is SSHAT and CDR2 is FNYEAQ (reference sequence). Trimming took off 6 bases at V and 7 bases at J, with 20 bases between the two ends. The CDR3 is CASSLGEASAHTQYF. The CDR3 nucleotides are TGTGCCAGCAGTCTAGGGGAGGCTAGCGCGCATACGCAGTATTTT. The full variable domain, completed using reference TRBV7-7 and TRBJ2-3, is GAGVSQSPRYKVTKRGQDVTLRCDPISSHATLYWYQQALGQGPEFLTYFNYEAQPDKSGLPSDRFSAERPEGSISTLTIQRTEQRDSAMYRCASSLGEASAHTQYFGPGTRLTVL.

This clone was found a few times. The gene calls are TRBV6-5 and TRBJ1-5, with 9 bases matching TRBD1. V was clipped by 9 bases and J by 7 bases; unmatched bases: 4. Germline V CDR1 and CDR2: MNHEY, SVGAGI. The CDR3 has 12 residues. DNA for the CDR3: TGTGCCAGGGGGGGACAGGGCCAGCCCCAGCATTTT. Protein product: CARGGQGQPQHF.

This chain connects TRBV28 to TRBJ1-5; maybe TRBD1 (6 bases). CDR1 is MDHEN, CDR2 SYDVKM, per germline. The germline V and J ends were trimmed by 3 bases and 6 bases, with 15 bases remaining between them. The length of the CDR3 is 15 residues. The CDR3 coding sequence is TGTGCCAGCAGTTTGCTACAGGGTGGAATTCAGCCCCAGCATTTT. It encodes CASSLLQGGIQPQHF. The whole variable domain, remainder taken from reference TRBV28 and TRBJ1-5, is DVKVTQSSRYLVKRTGEKVFLECVQDMDHENMFWYRQDPGLGLRLIYFSYDVKMKEKGDIPEGYSVSREKKERFSLILESASTNQTSMYLCASSLLQGGIQPQHFGDGTRLSIL.

The chain uses TRBV6-1 and TRBJ2-5, with 10 nucleotides matching TRBD2. V shed 7 bases, J shed 5 bases, and the junction held 7 bases outside the gene matches. This CDR3 has 14 residues. Per the germline V gene, CDR1 is MNHNS and CDR2 is SASEGT. Written as DNA, the CDR3 is TGTGCCAGCAACCAGCGGGAGGGCCGCGAGACCCAGTACTTC. It specifies CASNQREGRETQYF.

The chain has TRBV6-5 and TRBJ1-1, with TRBD1 matching over 7 bases. The CDR3 length is 15 residues. J gave up 1 base and V 1 base, and 3 bases lay outside the gene matches. Germline V lookup: CDR1 MNHEY, CDR2 SVGAGI. CDR3 loop: CASSYWDSGNTEAFF. The CDR3 DNA is TGTGCCAGCAGTTACTGGGACAGCGGGAACACTGAAGCTTTCTTT.

The rearrangement links TRBV18 to TRBJ1-3, with D hard to call. V lost 2 bases, J lost 0 bases, and 5 bases lay in between. This CDR3 region has 14 residues. Germline V gene lookup returns CDR1 KGHSH and CDR2 LQKENI. In DNA form, the CDR3 reads TGTGCCAGCTCACCAGCGAGCTCTGGAAACACCATATATTTT. Translated: CASSPASSGNTIYF.